This passage covers 8 T cell receptor beta chains from one sample sequenced in a study of T cell responses to AZD1222 COVID-19 vaccine. The protocol was immunoSEQ multiplex PCR, while the TCRdb copy is restricted to in-frame clones and leaves out a portion. The data hold about 100,000 clones, with around nine tenths observed a single time. The material was peripheral blood, obtained on day 0 of AZD1222 vaccination. These receptors were obtained from an adult in good health.

The gene calls are TRBV30 and TRBJ2-2; D may be TRBD1 (6 bases). The V gene's germline CDR1 is GTSNPN and CDR2 SVGIG (reference sequence). V was clipped by 2 bases and J by 6 bases, with 16 bases between them. The CDR3 loop spans 15 amino acids. CDR3 nucleotides: TGTGCCTGGAGTCCTAACAGGGTCGTGGCCGGGGAGCTGTTTTTT. Amino acids: CAWSPNRVVAGELFF.

This clone was recorded once. The chain couples TRBV7-3 to TRBJ2-2, with D possibly being TRBD1 or TRBD2 (5 bases each). V was pared by 3 bases and J by 3 bases, with 11 bases between. CDR3 size: 15 residues. From germline, CDR1 is SGHTA and CDR2 FQGTGA. This chain's CDR3 is CASSFRGGDTGELFF. CDR3 sequence (DNA): TGTGCCAGCAGCTTTCGTGGGGGTGACACCGGGGAGCTGTTTTTT.

The chain links TRBV2 to TRBJ1-5; 10 bases fit TRBD1. CDR1 is SNHLY, CDR2 FYNNEI, per germline. J lost 1 base, V lost 6 bases, and 3 bases had no gene match. The CDR3 spans 15 residues. The CDR3 DNA follows: TGTGCCAGCAGGGGGACAGGGGAAAGCAATCAGCCCCAGCATTTT. Its protein is CASRGTGESNQPQHF.

V and J are TRBV11-2 and TRBJ2-7, with 7 bases matching TRBD1. V dropped 6 bases and J dropped 3; count of bases not matched to a gene: 8. Germline CDR1 reads SGHAT; CDR2 reads FQNNGV. There are 14 residues in the CDR3. CDR3 DNA: TGTGCCAGCAGAAAATCGGGACAGAACTACGAGCAGTACTTC. It encodes CASRKSGQNYEQYF.

The chain recombines TRBV6-5 with TRBJ1-2; D unclear. V was trimmed by 3 bases and J by 5 bases, leaving 13 bases between them. The CDR3 consists of 14 residues. Germline CDR1 MNHEY, CDR2 SVGAGI. The CDR3 protein is CASSYGPTMYGYTF. In DNA, the CDR3 is TGTGCCAGCAGTTATGGGCCGACTATGTATGGCTACACCTTC.

In its sample, this clone was seen once. The CDR3 carries no conserved terminal phenylalanine or tryptophan, so it likely arises from a read error. The chain has TRBV24-1 and TRBJ1-6; 9 nucleotides line up with TRBD1. J was trimmed by 3 bases and V by 7 bases; bases with no gene match: 18. The germline gives CDR1 KGHDR, CDR2 SFDVKD. CDR3 length equals 20 residues. CDR3 residues: CATRGKPGQGPFGYNSPLHL. DNA for the CDR3: TGTGCCACCAGGGGGAAGCCGGGACAGGGACCCTTCGGCTATAATTCACCCCTCCACCTT.

The chain recombines TRBV5-1 with TRBJ2-3; 7 nucleotides align to TRBD1. Trimming cost V 4 bases and J 6 bases; bases outside gene matches: 8. Looked up from germline, CDR1 is SGHRS and CDR2 is YFSETQ. CDR3 length: 14 amino acids. The DNA for the CDR3 is TGCGCCAGCAGCACAGGGACAGCCGACGATACGCAGTATTTT. Translating gives CASSTGTADDTQYF.

The chain recombines TRBV25-1 with TRBJ2-7; perhaps TRBD2 as D (6 bases). V was cut by 6 bases and J by 3 bases, with 6 bases left in between. Germline CDR1 reads MGHDK; CDR2 reads SYGVNS. The CDR3 spans 11 residues. The CDR3 here is CASREGYEQYF. In DNA, the CDR3 is TGTGCCAGCAGGGAGGGCTACGAGCAGTACTTC.